A single sample is the source of the 26 T cell receptor beta chains below, sequenced in a study of breast tumors, draining lymph nodes, adjacent tissues. TCRdb reprocessed the multiplex PCR reads with MiXCR, giving one entry per CDR3 protein. The sample holds about 140,000 distinct CDR3 sequences, about 30% seen once. The lymph nodes were axillary draining lymph nodes from breast cancer patients. The material sequenced was axillary lymph node tissue. All receptors come from a female donor with breast cancer. Some clones in this sample may be carry-over from other donors' samples.

This chain uses TRBV6-5 with TRBJ1-1; D is possibly TRBD1 (5 bases). Germline-derived CDR1 and CDR2 are MNHEY and SVGAGI. The CDR3 sequence is 17 residues long. V was shortened by 5 bases and J by 3 bases, with 22 bases between the two germline ends. CDR3: CASSELLWQGVDTEAFF. CDR3 bases: TGTGCCAGCAGTGAACTTTTGTGGCAGGGAGTGGACACTGAAGCTTTCTTT.

In this sample, this clonotype turned up many times. An end of the junction differs from the germline gene, which may be a read error. The V and J genes are TRBV5-1 and TRBJ1-4, with D perhaps TRBD1 (5 bases). CDR1 SGHRS and CDR2 YFSETQ come from the germline V gene. The CDR3 is 14 residues long. This CDR3 is CASRLGGSNEKLFF. CDR3 coding DNA: TGCGCCAGCAGATTGGGGGGGTCTAATGAAAAACTGTTTTTT.

The sample holds many counts of this clonotype. The genes are TRBV20-1 and TRBJ1-2, with D hard to call. Per the germline V gene, CDR1 is DFQATT and CDR2 is SNEGSKA (reference sequence). The length of the CDR3 is 16 residues. Deletions cut 4 bases from V and 4 bases from J, with 22 bases between. CDR3: CSAMLSWNTESYGYTF. Written as DNA, the CDR3 is TGCAGTGCTATGTTGTCTTGGAACACGGAGTCCTATGGCTACACCTTC.

As regards this clonotype: Given the absence of the conserved phenylalanine or tryptophan at the CDR3 end, a read error is likely. This sequence joins TRBV28 and TRBJ1-6; tentatively, D is TRBD1 (6 bases). The CDR3 loop spans 15 amino acids. V lost 4 bases, J lost 10 bases, and 17 bases lay in between. The germline V gene has CDR1 MDHEN and CDR2 SYDVKM. This chain's CDR3 is CASSSDSTHISPLHL. CDR3 nucleotides: TGTGCCAGCAGTTCGGACAGTACCCATATCTCACCCCTCCACCTT.

This clonotype was observed many times. The chain has TRBV2 and TRBJ1-5, with a weak D call TRBD1 (5 bases). V was shortened by 4 bases and J by 5 bases, with 12 bases between the two germline ends. Germline V gene data show CDR1 as SNHLY and CDR2 as FYNNEI. The CDR3 is made up of 14 amino acids. CDR3 bases: TGTGCCAGCAGTGGGGACGGAATATATCAGCCCCAGCATTTT. Translating it yields CASSGDGIYQPQHF.

As for this clonotype: The final CDR3 position lacks the conserved phenylalanine or tryptophan, pointing to a likely read error. No DNA is shown, since the ends of the CDR3 on it are uncertain; the CDR3 is the one TCRdb lists. This chain uses TRBV29-1 with TRBJ2-5; TRBD2 is the table's D call and was not checked against the DNA. Including both end residues, the CDR3 is 15 amino acids long. Per germline, CDR1 SQVTM and CDR2 ANQGSEA. The CDR3 loop reads CSVERGRGQGYTFGS.

This clonotype was observed a handful of times. This could be a read error, since a much larger clone is one nucleotide away. The rearrangement links TRBV6-1 to TRBJ2-1; TRBD1 aligns across 7 bases. Trimming at V came to 5 bases and at J to 5 bases, leaving 3 bases not matched to a gene. Germline assignment: CDR1 MNHNS and CDR2 SASEGT. The CDR3 is made up of 13 amino acids. CDR3 residues: CASSQGVHNEQFF. The CDR3 DNA is TGTGCCAGCAGTCAGGGGGTACACAATGAGCAGTTCTTC.

This clonotype was observed at least ten times. A much larger clone lies one base from this, so it may be a read error. This rearrangement joins TRBV5-1 to TRBJ1-4; D is uncertain. The CDR3 totals 13 residues. Germline V gene lookup returns CDR1 SGHRS and CDR2 YFSETQ. This CDR3 is CASSFQAGENLFF. The CDR3 nucleotides read TGCGCCAGCAGCTTCCAGGCGGGTGAAAACCTGTTTTTT.

Concerning this clonotype itself: Its ends do not fully match the called genes, so a read error is possible. The chain has TRBV2 and TRBJ1-4; maybe TRBD1 (5 bases). CDR3 size: 18 residues. Germline CDR1 and CDR2: SNHLY and FYNNEI. CDR3 region: CAGSAAAGRATTNEKLFF. The CDR3 nucleotides are TGTGCCGGCAGTGCCGCAGCGGGACGGGCCACAACTAATGAAAAACTGTTTTTT.

A word on this clonotype: Possible read error: a much larger clone is one base away. This chain links TRBV20-1 with TRBJ1-2; no definite D call. CDR3 length: 16 residues. Germline-derived CDR1 and CDR2 are DFQATT and SNEGSKA (reference sequence). The V end lost 3 bases, the J end lost 2 bases, and 19 bases lay between the germline ends. CDR3 sequence (DNA): TGCAGTGCTAGCTCTCAACGTCCGGCGGCGAACTATGGCTACACCTTC. As protein: CSASSQRPAANYGYTF.

This clonotype was recorded many times. The rearrangement links TRBV6-1 to TRBJ2-7; 8 nucleotides agree with TRBD1. The CDR3 loop spans 13 amino acids. Germline trimming cut 7 bases from V and 3 bases from J; bases unmatched to any gene: 5. Per germline, CDR1 MNHNS and CDR2 SASEGT. The CDR3 reads CASIGTGLYEQYF. As DNA, the CDR3 is TGTGCCAGCATCGGGACAGGTCTCTACGAGCAGTACTTC.

Ten or more counts support this clonotype. The gene calls are TRBV5-1 and TRBJ2-7; 8 positions match TRBD1. J was trimmed by 4 bases and V by 3 bases; bases with no gene match: 9. This CDR3 has 15 residues. Germline V gene lookup returns CDR1 SGHRS and CDR2 YFSETQ. In nucleotides, the CDR3 is TGCGCCAGCAGCTCGGCGCAGGGGGCGCGATACGAGCAGTACTTC. Translation gives CASSSAQGARYEQYF.

This clonotype was detected many times. The rearrangement uses TRBV11-2 and TRBJ2-5, with D maybe TRBD2 (7 bases). Germline V gene data show CDR1 as SGHAT and CDR2 as FQNNGV. Trimming left V 4 bases short and J 1 base short, with 16 bases between. This CDR3 comprises 16 residues. CDR3 bases: TGTGCCAGCAGCTCGTTCGGGGGGCAGGTCCAAGAGACCCAGTACTTC. This codes for CASSSFGGQVQETQYF.

This clonotype was observed many times. The J gene is TRBJ1-3, the V gene TRBV12-3 or TRBV12-4; TRBD1 matches 7 bases. The CDR3 has 13 residues. Trimming removed 6 bases from V and 2 bases from J; junction bases left unmatched: 1. The CDR3 protein is CASRGTAGNTIYF. CDR3 sequence (DNA): TGTGCCAGCAGAGGGACAGCTGGAAACACCATATATTTT.

The sample holds a few counts of this clonotype. The chain links TRBV12-3 or TRBV12-4 to TRBJ2-2, with unresolved D. The CDR3 sequence is 15 residues long. V was clipped by 3 bases and J by 0 bases, with 8 bases between them. The DNA of the CDR3 is TGTGCCAGCAGTTTCGGACCGCCGAACACCGGGGAGCTGTTTTTT. Amino acid sequence: CASSFGPPNTGELFF.

Details on this clonotype: The CDR3 end shows no conserved phenylalanine or tryptophan, and so a read error is likely. V is TRBV7-3 and J is TRBJ2-5; 8 bases are shared with TRBD1. CDR1 and CDR2 from the germline V gene are SGHTA and FQGTGA. The CDR3 sequence is 14 residues long. V trimming: 3 bases; J trimming: 2 bases; junction bases outside the gene matches: 2. This CDR3 reads CASSLGQVQETQYL. The CDR3 nucleotides read TGTGCCAGCAGCTTGGGACAGGTACAAGAGACCCAGTACCTC.

This clonotype has ten or more counts. This chain joins TRBV3-1 and TRBJ2-3; TRBD2 might be the D (6 bases). This CDR3 has 16 amino acids. V was cut by 0 bases and J by 2 bases, with 12 bases left in between. Germline values: CDR1 LGHDT, CDR2 YNNKEL (reference sequence). CDR3 nucleotides: TGTGCCAGCAGCCAAGATTTGGGCGGGAACACAGATACGCAGTATTTT. Translation: CASSQDLGGNTDTQYF.

This clonotype was found many times. The V call is TRBV19, the J call TRBJ2-2, with unresolved D. Germline-derived CDR1 and CDR2 are LNHDA and SQIVND (reference sequence). CDR3 length: 16 amino acids. Trimming removed 1 base from V and 5 bases from J, with 14 bases in between. The CDR3 bases are TGTGCCAGTAGTATAGCGCGAGGCGGAGATACCGGGGAGCTGTTTTTT. Translating it yields CASSIARGGDTGELFF.

This clonotype has a handful of counts. This chain's CDR3 is CASSPSGTSGGLSYEQYF. The CDR3 DNA follows: TGTGCCAGCAGTCCCTCAGGGACTAGCGGGGGGCTCTCCTACGAGCAGTACTTC. This chain links TRBV6-1 with TRBJ2-7; 15 bases map to TRBD2. This CDR3 region has 18 residues. The germline V gene has CDR1 MNHNS and CDR2 SASEGT. Germline trimming cut 5 bases from V and 0 bases from J; bases unmatched to any gene: 8.

This clonotype was seen many times. This sequence may be a read error, since a much larger clone differs from it by one base. The rearrangement joins TRBV11-2 to TRBJ2-7; D is ambiguous. Looked up from germline, CDR1 is SGHAT and CDR2 is FQNNGV. V gave up 1 base and J gave up 1 base, with 14 bases separating them. The CDR3 spans 16 residues. CDR3 amino acids: CASSLGQSPLSYEQYF. The CDR3 DNA reads TGTGCCAGCAGCTTAGGACAAAGCCCCCTTTCCTACGAGCAGTACTTC.

This clonotype was observed at least ten times. The chain has TRBV28 and TRBJ2-7; D might be TRBD1 or TRBD2, each matching 5 bases. V lost 5 bases and J lost 2, with 16 bases in between. This CDR3 spans 15 amino acids. The germline V gene encodes CDR1 MDHEN and CDR2 SYDVKM. The CDR3 DNA reads TGTGCCAGCAGTGTCCCCGGGACGGCAACCTACGAGCAGTACTTC. Encoded protein: CASSVPGTATYEQYF.

This clonotype was seen repeatedly, ten times or more. This chain uses TRBV3-1 with TRBJ2-3; D is unclear. CDR1 is LGHDT, CDR2 YNNKEL, per germline (reference sequence). The V and J ends lost 0 bases and 0 bases respectively, with 7 bases between them. This CDR3 is 15 amino acids long. This CDR3 is CASSQDADSTDTQYF. The CDR3 DNA sequence: TGTGCCAGCAGCCAAGACGCCGATAGCACAGATACGCAGTATTTT.

In this sample, this clonotype turned up many times. The chain recombines TRBV19 with TRBJ2-2; unclear D gene. From germline, CDR1 is LNHDA and CDR2 SQIVND (reference sequence). Between the trimmed V and J ends, which lost 5 bases and 3 bases, there was a span of 7 bases. CDR3 length: 13 amino acids. DNA for the CDR3: TGTGCCAGTAGTGTCCCGTACACCGGGGAGCTGTTTTTT. This translates into CASSVPYTGELFF.

This clonotype has at least ten counts. The chain has TRBV28 and TRBJ2-7; TRBD2 agrees at 8 bases. CDR3 length: 15 residues. After removal of 2 bases from V and 3 bases from J, the junction contained 6 bases not matched to a gene. Germline values: CDR1 MDHEN, CDR2 SYDVKM. CDR3 loop: CASSLGGGLDYEQYF. DNA for the CDR3: TGTGCCAGCAGTTTAGGCGGGGGGCTCGACTACGAGCAGTACTTC.

This clonotype has a handful of counts. CDR3: CSVRTAPTLEAFF. The CDR3 DNA reads as TGCAGTGTCAGGACAGCGCCTACCCTTGAAGCTTTCTTT. The chain is built from TRBV20-1 and TRBJ1-1, with D perhaps matching TRBD1 (6 bases). Germline V gene data show CDR1 as DFQATT and CDR2 as SNEGSKA (reference sequence). Trimming stripped 7 bases from V and 7 bases from J, with 19 bases between. CDR3 length equals 13 residues.

This clonotype was detected many times. The chain joins TRBV9 to TRBJ1-4; a possible D gene is TRBD1 (5 bases). Germline CDR1 and CDR2: SGDLS and YYNGEE. V was pared by 0 bases and J by 5 bases, with 11 bases between. This CDR3 is 15 amino acids long. CDR3 residues: CASSVDEGENEKLFF. The CDR3 coding sequence is TGTGCCAGCAGCGTAGACGAAGGGGAGAATGAAAAACTGTTTTTT.